The 29 T cell receptor beta chains reported below all come from one sample, sequenced in a study of T cell changes during pregnancy in multiple sclerosis (dated by TCRdb to between 2018 and 2020). The library relied on the immunoSEQ multiplex PCR assay. TCRdb holds this immuneACCESS table with in-frame rearrangements only. Some clones are missing; in checked studies, unresolved V genes explain under half, and the rest has no known cause. The sample yields about 60,000 clones; 92% were counted once. The top ten constitute 0.15% to 0.25% of the sample. The sequenced sample was CD4+ T cells from peripheral blood mononuclear cells, obtained in the second trimester of pregnancy. These receptors all come from a female donor with multiple sclerosis, enrolled in a pregnancy study.

This chain uses TRBV29-1 with TRBJ2-1; D gene unclear. The germline V and J ends were trimmed by 7 bases and 4 bases, with 8 bases remaining between them. CDR1 and CDR2 from the germline V gene are SQVTM and ANQGSEA. CDR3 size: 11 residues. The CDR3 coding sequence is TGCAGCGGGTTACAGTACAATGAGCAGTTCTTC. Residues: CSGLQYNEQFF.

This clone was detected only once. The chain employs TRBV7-6 and TRBJ2-7; 10 positions match TRBD2. CDR1 and CDR2 from the germline V gene are SGHVS and FNYEAQ. V dropped 3 bases and J dropped 5; count of bases not matched to a gene: 1. This CDR3 contains 13 residues. This chain's CDR3 is CASSFLAGDEQYF. The CDR3 DNA is TGTGCCAGCAGCTTCCTAGCGGGAGACGAGCAGTACTTC.

DNA for the CDR3: TGCGCCAGCAGCAAAGGAACCTTGACTAGCGACTACAATGAGCAGTTCTTC. Residues: CASSKGTLTSDYNEQFF. This chain uses TRBV5-1 with TRBJ2-1, with 8 bases matching TRBD2. Per germline, CDR1 SGHRS and CDR2 YFSETQ. This CDR3 is 17 amino acids long. The ends lost 4 bases at V and 3 bases at J; junction bases unmatched: 12. The complete variable domain, with remaining parts taken from reference TRBV5-1 and TRBJ2-1, reads KAGVTQTPRYLIKTRGQQVTLSCSPISGHRSVSWYQQTPGQGLQFLFEYFSETQRNKGNFPGRFSGRQFSNSRSEMNVSTLELGDSALYLCASSKGTLTSDYNEQFFGPGTRLTVL.

The chain combines TRBV9 with TRBJ2-2; 8 bases align to TRBD2. The CDR3 has 15 residues. Germline V CDR1 and CDR2: SGDLS, YYNGEE. Trimming at V came to 3 bases and at J to 3 bases, leaving 4 bases not matched to a gene. DNA of the CDR3: TGTGCCAGCAGCGCGGGGGGGGCCGACACCGGGGAGCTGTTTTTT. Its protein product is CASSAGGADTGELFF. Full variable domain (missing parts from reference TRBV9 and TRBJ2-2): DSGVTQTPKHLITATGQRVTLRCSPRSGDLSVYWYQQSLDQGLQFLIQYYNGEERAKGNILERFSAQQFPDLHSELNLSSLELGDSALYFCASSAGGADTGELFFGEGSRLTVL.

The chain has TRBV2 and TRBJ1-4; 8 nucleotides match TRBD1. The V segment lost 7 bases and the J segment 2 bases; nucleotides outside the gene matches: 3. The germline V gene encodes CDR1 SNHLY and CDR2 FYNNEI. The CDR3 spans 14 residues. This CDR3 reads CASTRGPTNEKLFF. The CDR3 nucleotides are TGTGCCAGCACCAGGGGGCCTACTAATGAAAAACTGTTTTTT.

The J gene is TRBJ1-4, the V gene TRBV5-4; 10 bases are shared with TRBD1. This CDR3 is 15 amino acids long. V lost 4 bases to trimming and J lost 8 bases; unmatched junction nucleotides: 8. The V gene's germline CDR1 is SGHNT and CDR2 YYREEE (reference sequence). CDR3 in DNA: TGTGCCAGCAGCATAACCGGGACAGGGGACGAAAAACTGTTTTTT. This sequence encodes CASSITGTGDEKLFF.

The V gene is TRBV7-9, the J gene TRBJ2-2, with D possibly matching TRBD1 (6 bases). Germline CDR1 reads SEHNR; CDR2 reads FQNEAQ (reference sequence). Between the trimmed V and J ends, which lost 6 bases and 2 bases, there was a span of 19 bases. The CDR3 runs to 17 residues. The chain's CDR3 is CASRVEQGYANTGELFF. The CDR3 coding sequence is TGTGCCAGCAGGGTCGAGCAGGGGTACGCAAACACCGGGGAGCTGTTTTTT.

This rearrangement joins TRBV30 to TRBJ2-7; D remains unclear. CDR1 and CDR2 from the germline V gene are GTSNPN and SVGIG (reference sequence). This CDR3 has 15 amino acids. V lost 0 bases, J lost 0 bases, and 12 bases lay in between. DNA for the CDR3: TGTGCCTGGAGTGTAAGGCAGGCAAGCTCCTACGAGCAGTACTTC. Translating gives CAWSVRQASSYEQYF.

The chain couples TRBV7-8 to TRBJ1-1, with D possibly being TRBD1 (5 bases). Trimming removed 0 bases at V and 1 base at J, with 9 bases between. From germline, CDR1 is SGHVS and CDR2 FQNEAQ. This CDR3 contains 15 residues. The CDR3 sequence: CASSLAGAGNTEAFF. The CDR3 DNA follows: TGTGCCAGCAGCTTAGCAGGGGCTGGGAACACTGAAGCTTTCTTT.

This sequence joins TRBV9 and TRBJ2-3; 9 bases line up with TRBD2. V shed 2 bases and J 0 bases; nucleotides not matched to a gene: 4. CDR3 length: 16 residues. Per the germline V gene, CDR1 is SGDLS and CDR2 is YYNGEE. The CDR3 loop reads CASSVREGRSTDTQYF. CDR3 coding DNA: TGTGCCAGCAGCGTGCGGGAGGGTAGGAGCACAGATACGCAGTATTTT.

The DNA of the CDR3 is TGTGCCAGTCGGACTAGCGGTACCTACGAGCAGTACTTC. As protein: CASRTSGTYEQYF. This chain connects TRBV27 to TRBJ2-7, with TRBD2 matching 10 bases. The CDR3 extends over 13 amino acids. CDR1 and CDR2 (germline): MNHEY, SMNVEV (reference sequence). After removal of 9 bases from V and 2 bases from J, the junction contained 4 bases not matched to a gene.

In its sample, this clone was seen a few times. The chain links TRBV4-2 to TRBJ2-7; D perhaps matches TRBD2 (8 bases). CDR3 length: 19 amino acids. V gave up 4 bases and J gave up 2 bases, with 27 bases separating them. CDR1 LGHNA and CDR2 YNFKEQ come from the germline V gene. This CDR3 reads CASSPHTPSGGGVPYEQYF. The CDR3 bases are TGTGCCAGCAGCCCACACACCCCATCGGGAGGGGGCGTTCCCTACGAGCAGTACTTC.

The chain recombines TRBV18 with TRBJ1-3, with D unclear. CDR3 length: 17 residues. The V end was cut by 3 bases, the J end by 2 bases, with 17 bases between. In germline, CDR1 is KGHSH, CDR2 LQKENI. CDR3 bases: TGTGCCAGCTCACCGGCCGGGGAGTCTTTCACTGGAAACACCATATATTTT. Translation: CASSPAGESFTGNTIYF.

This sequence joins TRBV7-8 and TRBJ1-1, with 7 bases lining up with TRBD1. Germline V gives CDR1 SGHVS, CDR2 FQNEAQ. This CDR3 comprises 15 residues. Germline trimming cut 1 base from V and 2 bases from J; bases unmatched to any gene: 4. The CDR3 nucleotides read TGTGCCAGCAGCTTAGAGGGGGCGGTAAACACTGAAGCTTTCTTT. It codes for CASSLEGAVNTEAFF. Combining the CDR3 with reference TRBV7-8 and TRBJ1-1 gives the whole variable domain GAGVSQSPRYKVAKRGQDVALRCDPISGHVSLFWYQQALGQGPEFLTYFQNEAQLDKSGLPSDRFFAERPEGSVSTLKIQRTQQEDSAVYLCASSLEGAVNTEAFFGQGTRLTVV.

There are a few counts of this clone. This sequence joins TRBV5-1 and TRBJ1-1; 8 bases map to TRBD1. CDR3 length: 14 amino acids. V was clipped by 4 bases and J by 5 bases; unmatched bases: 7. CDR1 is SGHRS and CDR2 is YFSETQ in the germline V gene. The CDR3 protein is CASSIDRGWTEAFF. The CDR3, as DNA: TGCGCCAGCAGCATTGACAGGGGTTGGACTGAAGCTTTCTTT.

J is TRBJ1-5 and V is TRBV2; perhaps TRBD1 as D (5 bases). Germline V lookup: CDR1 SNHLY, CDR2 FYNNEI. V lost 2 bases to trimming and J lost 7 bases, with 12 bases between them. The CDR3 consists of 14 residues. The chain's CDR3 is CASSERAGSQPQHF. In DNA, the CDR3 is TGTGCCAGCAGTGAAAGGGCAGGGTCGCAGCCCCAGCATTTT.

The V gene is TRBV25-1, the J gene TRBJ2-7; possibly TRBD2 for D (5 bases). The CDR3 is 14 residues long. The V gene lost 5 bases and the J gene lost 6 bases, with 17 bases spanning the gap. In germline, CDR1 is MGHDK, CDR2 SYGVNS. The CDR3 bases are TGTGCCAGCAGTCCCACGAGGCCCGCGGGCGAGCAGTACTTC. It encodes CASSPTRPAGEQYF.

The chain links TRBV4-1 to TRBJ1-2; the D is unclear. Germline V gene lookup returns CDR1 MGHRA and CDR2 YSYEKL. This CDR3 is built from 16 residues. Trimming shortened V by 4 bases and J by 8 bases, and 23 bases separated the two germline ends. The CDR3 reads CASSRLGNTGSHGYTF. CDR3 coding DNA: TGCGCCAGCAGCCGCCTAGGCAACACGGGGAGTCACGGCTACACCTTC.

This sequence joins TRBV23-1 and TRBJ2-7; weak D call: TRBD1 (5 bases). TRBV23-1 is annotated as an ORF whose role is uncertain. Trimming removed 8 bases from V and 4 bases from J, with 21 bases in between. This CDR3 region has 15 residues. The CDR3 DNA follows: TGCGCCAGCGTAACCGTGGGCAGGGCGACTTACGAGCAGTACTTC. As protein: CASVTVGRATYEQYF.

This chain uses TRBV7-8 with TRBJ2-5, with 11 bases identical to TRBD2. The end of the DNA is better explained by TRBJ2-7, so the J call may be wrong. This CDR3 has 13 residues. Germline assignment: CDR1 SGHVS and CDR2 FQNEAQ. CDR3 region: CATTSGTFYEQYF. The CDR3 DNA follows: TGTGCCACGACTAGCGGGACATTCTACGAGCAGTACTTC.

The genes are TRBV5-4 and TRBJ2-1; tentatively, D is TRBD2 (5 bases). From germline, CDR1 is SGHNT and CDR2 YYREEE (reference sequence). The CDR3 contains 15 residues. V was trimmed by 5 bases and J by 4 bases, leaving 16 bases between them. The CDR3 nucleotides are TGTGCCAGCAGGACCGGGATGGAAAGATACAATGAGCAGTTCTTC. It encodes CASRTGMERYNEQFF.

The V gene is TRBV5-1, the J gene TRBJ2-1; TRBD2 aligns across 7 bases. Germline V CDR1 and CDR2: SGHRS, YFSETQ. The V segment lost 0 bases and the J segment 4 bases; nucleotides outside the gene matches: 7. This CDR3 is built from 16 residues. The CDR3 is CASSLGRGGLYNEQFF. The CDR3 DNA is TGCGCCAGCAGCTTGGGTCGCGGGGGACTTTACAATGAGCAGTTCTTC.

This clone was counted a few times. The chain couples TRBV30 to TRBJ1-5; D possibly corresponds to TRBD1 (6 bases). The CDR3 contains 13 residues. Germline V gives CDR1 GTSNPN, CDR2 SVGIG (reference sequence). The V and J ends lost 4 bases and 7 bases respectively, with 14 bases between them. For the CDR3, the DNA is TGTGCCTGGAATAACAGGGTGGACCAGCCCCAGCATTTT. Its translation: CAWNNRVDQPQHF.

The chain combines TRBV28 with TRBJ2-7; 10 bases agree with TRBD1. The ends lost 5 bases at V and 4 bases at J; junction bases unmatched: 2. There are 13 residues in the CDR3. CDR1 is MDHEN, CDR2 SYDVKM, per germline. This chain's CDR3 is CASSGQGGYEQYF. DNA for the CDR3: TGTGCCAGCAGTGGACAGGGGGGATACGAGCAGTACTTC.

The rearrangement uses TRBV7-2 and TRBJ2-1, with 9 bases that match TRBD1. Trimming removed 3 bases from V and 6 bases from J; junction bases left unmatched: 3. CDR3 length: 14 residues. Germline-derived CDR1 and CDR2 are SGHTA and FQGNSA. The CDR3 spells CASSFRTGVNEQFF. The CDR3 coding sequence is TGTGCCAGCAGCTTTCGGACAGGGGTCAATGAGCAGTTCTTC.

The CDR3 protein is CASSLAPGGNQPQHF. In nucleotides, the CDR3 is TGCGCCAGCAGCTTGGCGCCGGGAGGCAATCAGCCCCAGCATTTT. J is TRBJ1-5 and V is TRBV5-1; D remains unclear. Germline V gene lookup returns CDR1 SGHRS and CDR2 YFSETQ. Trimming removed 0 bases from V and 2 bases from J, with 9 bases in between. The CDR3 is made up of 15 amino acids.

The chain employs TRBV6-5 and TRBJ2-7; 10 bases align to TRBD2. Germline V gene data show CDR1 as MNHEY and CDR2 as SVGAGI. V dropped 4 bases and J dropped 0; count of bases not matched to a gene: 3. CDR3 length equals 15 residues. CDR3 nucleotides: TGTGCCAGCAGTTTGACTAGCGGGCCCTCCTACGAGCAGTACTTC. Its protein is CASSLTSGPSYEQYF.

This sequence joins TRBV4-2 and TRBJ2-7, with 8 positions matching TRBD2. Losses at the gene ends were 1 base for V and 6 bases for J; bases not matched to a gene: 17. CDR1 is LGHNA and CDR2 is YNFKEQ in the germline V gene. The CDR3 contains 18 residues. DNA for the CDR3: TGTGCCAGCAGCCAAGGTGAGGGGCTGTCGGGGGGGCCCGGCGAGCAGTACTTC. It yields the protein CASSQGEGLSGGPGEQYF.

This clone appeared once. V usage is TRBV5-4 and J usage is TRBJ1-1, with D possibly matching TRBD1 (6 bases). Looked up from germline, CDR1 is SGHNT and CDR2 is YYREEE (reference sequence). V lost 4 bases to trimming and J lost 4 bases, with 20 bases between them. The CDR3 runs to 16 residues. The CDR3, as DNA: TGTGCCAGCAGCCGGGGGGGCGGGGCGCGATTCACTGAAGCTTTCTTT. Its protein is CASSRGGGARFTEAFF.